This passage covers 20 T cell receptor beta chains from one sample sequenced in a study of blood T cell repertoires in COVID-19. The assay was immunoSEQ multiplex PCR, and TCRdb's table has in-frame clones only and misses some. The table has 310,000 or so clones, around 82% seen once. The sample taken for sequencing was peripheral blood. The receptors here all came from a woman between 50 and 59 years old with acute or convalescent COVID-19.

The CDR3 coding sequence is TGTGCCACCAGTGTGGGACAGGGCTTATCAGATACGCAGTATTTT. It translates to CATSVGQGLSDTQYF. The chain combines TRBV24-1 with TRBJ2-3; 9 bases are a match to TRBD1. The germline V gene has CDR1 KGHDR and CDR2 SFDVKD. The CDR3 has 15 amino acids. Trimming cost V 5 bases and J 4 bases; bases outside gene matches: 6.

The sample holds a few counts of this clone. The chain joins TRBV2 to TRBJ1-6; 7 bases are shared with TRBD1. CDR3 length equals 15 residues. The V gene's germline CDR1 is SNHLY and CDR2 FYNNEI. Losses at the gene ends were 4 bases for V and 8 bases for J; bases not matched to a gene: 8. The DNA of the CDR3 is TGTGCCAGCAGTGGACAGGGCCAAGGGGATTCACCCCTCCACTTT. It yields the protein CASSGQGQGDSPLHF.

The chain joins TRBV6-5 to TRBJ1-1; 7 bases are a match to TRBD1. Germline V gene sequence: CDR1 MNHEY, CDR2 SVGAGI. This CDR3 has 14 amino acids. V trimming: 7 bases; J trimming: 0 bases; junction bases outside the gene matches: 5. The CDR3 protein is CASINRGMNTEAFF. Written as DNA, the CDR3 is TGTGCCAGCATTAACAGGGGTATGAACACTGAAGCTTTCTTT.

The V and J genes are TRBV12-5 and TRBJ2-2; 7 positions match TRBD1. Losses at the gene ends were 1 base for V and 1 base for J; bases not matched to a gene: 6. Germline loops: CDR1 LGHNT, CDR2 FRNRAP. This CDR3 region has 17 residues. The CDR3 sequence: CASGLAEGGKNTGELFF. CDR3 DNA: TGTGCTAGTGGTTTGGCAGAAGGGGGCAAGAACACCGGGGAGCTGTTTTTT.

This sequence joins TRBV2 and TRBJ1-2; 7 positions agree with TRBD1. Germline V lookup: CDR1 SNHLY, CDR2 FYNNEI. The length of the CDR3 is 12 residues. V was pared by 7 bases and J by 4 bases, with 3 bases of the junction left unmatched. The CDR3 nucleotides read TGTGCCAGCAAGGGACAGATCTATGGCTACACCTTC. This sequence encodes CASKGQIYGYTF.

This clone was observed at least ten times. The genes are TRBV27 and TRBJ1-3, with a possible D match to TRBD1 (6 bases). The CDR3 totals 15 residues. Trimming shortened V by 3 bases and J by 0 bases, and 9 bases separated the two germline ends. CDR1 MNHEY and CDR2 SMNVEV come from the germline V gene (reference sequence). CDR3 residues: CASSFTGSSGNTIYF. The CDR3 DNA sequence: TGTGCCAGCAGTTTTACAGGGTCCTCTGGAAACACCATATATTTT.

This chain joins TRBV5-1 and TRBJ1-6; perhaps TRBD1 as D (6 bases). The CDR3 extends over 16 amino acids. V shed 4 bases and J shed 3 bases, with 14 bases lying between them. The germline V gene encodes CDR1 SGHRS and CDR2 YFSETQ. The CDR3 sequence is CASSARQDLYNSPLHF. CDR3 DNA sequence: TGCGCCAGCAGCGCTAGACAGGACCTCTATAATTCACCCCTCCACTTT.

The chain is built from TRBV5-1 and TRBJ2-3; 8 bases fit TRBD2. The CDR3 extends over 16 amino acids. With 0 bases clipped from V and 4 bases from J, the junction kept 7 bases outside the gene matches. Germline V gives CDR1 SGHRS, CDR2 YFSETQ. Here the CDR3 DNA reads TGCGCCAGCAGCTTGGGGACGGGACTAGGTTCAGATACGCAGTATTTT. Residues: CASSLGTGLGSDTQYF.

This chain uses TRBV9 with TRBJ1-5, with D possibly TRBD1 on 5 matching bases. In germline, CDR1 is SGDLS, CDR2 YYNGEE. V shed 5 bases and J shed 3 bases, with 9 bases lying between them. The CDR3 sequence is 13 residues long. The CDR3 region is CASSDSLNQPQHF. The CDR3, as DNA: TGTGCCAGCAGTGACAGTCTCAATCAGCCCCAGCATTTT.

The chain couples TRBV3-1 (or the pseudogene TRBV3-2) to TRBJ2-3; D is possibly TRBD2 (5 bases). Germline values: CDR1 LGHDT, CDR2 YNNKEL (reference sequence). This CDR3 is 12 amino acids long. V was pared by 5 bases and J by 5 bases, with 8 bases between. This chain's CDR3 is CASSEGGDTQYF. Written as DNA, the CDR3 is TGTGCCAGCAGCGAAGGAGGAGATACGCAGTATTTT.

CDR3 sequence: CASSLAQGRGETQYF. CDR3 DNA sequence: TGTGCCAGCAGCTTAGCGCAAGGGAGGGGGGAGACCCAGTACTTC. V and J are TRBV7-2 and TRBJ2-5; possible D gene TRBD2, 7 bases. There are 15 residues in the CDR3. Trimming left V 0 bases short and J 5 bases short, with 13 bases between. Per the germline V gene, CDR1 is SGHTA and CDR2 is FQGNSA.

The genes are TRBV7-8 and TRBJ1-6; possibly TRBD1 for D (6 bases). Trimming cost V 5 bases and J 3 bases, with 17 bases left between them. The CDR3 contains 17 residues. Germline CDR1 is SGHVS and CDR2 is FQNEAQ. The CDR3 protein is CASSLGGGGIYNSPLHF. In nucleotides, the CDR3 is TGTGCCAGCAGCCTCGGGGGCGGGGGTATCTATAATTCACCCCTCCACTTT.

The J gene is TRBJ2-1, the V gene TRBV24-1, with 9 bases that match TRBD1. From germline, CDR1 is KGHDR and CDR2 SFDVKD. The CDR3 has 16 amino acids. Losses at the gene ends were 3 bases for V and 6 bases for J; bases not matched to a gene: 8. In nucleotides, the CDR3 is TGTGCCACCAGTGATACGGACAGGGGAAACATCAATGAGCAGTTCTTC. Translation gives CATSDTDRGNINEQFF.

CDR3 protein: CASSEDRGSPLHF. The CDR3 DNA reads as TGTGCCAGCAGTGAGGACAGGGGGTCACCCCTCCACTTT. The rearrangement uses TRBV6-1 and TRBJ1-6; 10 nucleotides agree with TRBD1. The CDR3 runs to 13 residues. J was trimmed by 10 bases and V by 3 bases; bases with no gene match: 0. From germline, CDR1 is MNHNS and CDR2 SASEGT.

This clone turned up a few times. The chain carries TRBV28 and TRBJ1-2; D perhaps matches TRBD1 (6 bases). V was clipped by 2 bases and J by 4 bases, with 11 bases between them. Germline V lookup: CDR1 MDHEN, CDR2 SYDVKM. The CDR3 has 14 amino acids. Here the CDR3 reads CASSLRTAIYGYTF. CDR3 DNA sequence: TGTGCCAGCAGTTTAAGGACAGCGATCTATGGCTACACCTTC.

The chain's CDR3 is CASSLSLSGNEQFF. The CDR3 DNA is TGCGCCAGCAGCTTGAGTCTTAGTGGTAATGAGCAGTTCTTC. The J gene is TRBJ2-1, the V gene TRBV5-1, with unresolved D. From germline, CDR1 is SGHRS and CDR2 YFSETQ. The CDR3 has 14 amino acids. Between the trimmed V and J ends, which lost 1 base and 7 bases, there was a span of 12 bases.

This sequence joins TRBV2 and TRBJ2-5; D is unclear. This CDR3 spans 14 amino acids. Germline assignment: CDR1 SNHLY and CDR2 FYNNEI. Between the trimmed V and J ends, which lost 6 bases and 2 bases, there was a span of 13 bases. The CDR3, as DNA: TGTGCCAGCAGCCTCCAACGGAGACAAGAGACCCAGTACTTC. The encoded protein is CASSLQRRQETQYF. Combining the CDR3 with reference TRBV2 and TRBJ2-5 gives the whole variable domain EPEVTQTPSHQVTQMGQEVILRCVPISNHLYFYWYRQILGQKVEFLVSFYNNEISEKSEIFDDQFSVERPDGSNFTLKIRSTKLEDSAMYFCASSLQRRQETQYFGPGTRLLVL.

This clone was counted between two and nine times. The V and J genes are TRBV24-1 and TRBJ2-3, with 11 bases identical to TRBD2. J lost 4 bases, V lost 4 bases, and 6 bases had no gene match. Germline CDR1 KGHDR, CDR2 SFDVKD. This CDR3 is built from 16 residues. This chain's CDR3 is CATSESLAGVADTQYF. The CDR3 nucleotides are TGTGCCACCAGTGAATCACTAGCGGGAGTGGCAGATACGCAGTATTTT.

The V call is TRBV7-2, the J call TRBJ2-3; TRBD2 might be the D (6 bases). The CDR3 extends over 17 amino acids. Trimming shortened V by 5 bases and J by 2 bases, and 20 bases separated the two germline ends. Per the germline V gene, CDR1 is SGHTA and CDR2 is FQGNSA. The CDR3 coding sequence is TGTGCCAGCAGCCAGTCAAGCCGGAGGGCCAACACAGATACGCAGTATTTT. Protein: CASSQSSRRANTDTQYF.

The chain is built from TRBV7-2 and TRBJ1-1; D remains unclear. The CDR3 spans 13 residues. Deletions cut 0 bases from V and 6 bases from J, with 8 bases between. The germline V gene encodes CDR1 SGHTA and CDR2 FQGNSA. Written as DNA, the CDR3 is TGTGCCAGCAGCTTAGCGCCACAATCTGAAGCTTTCTTT. Protein sequence: CASSLAPQSEAFF.